This T cell receptor beta chain was found in a study of blood T cell repertoires in COVID-19 (dated by TCRdb to 2019 to 2021). Turning to the overall study: Samples from collaborators originated in the United States, Italy and Spain and spanned both the acute and convalescent phases of COVID-19. Where available, HLA class I and class II types were taken from metadata supplied by the sample provider and were not determined by assay-based typing. Sample metadata almost always included a de-identified subject ID, COVID-19 status, age in years and sex. Subjects who had been exposed to COVID-19, were actively infected with it, or had recovered from it provided the deeply sampled blood TCRbeta repertoires that made up the dataset. The material from the prospective study consisted of cDNA or gDNA derived from T cells, B-cell-depleted T cells, or PBMCs. Samples came from the ongoing ImmuneRACE study (first 160 participants) plus 1,254 subjects from 6 global collaborators. A freely available public database, intended as a resource for researchers studying the immune response to SARS-CoV-2, is where the repertoires were released. What the authors observed across the whole study: Clinical and demographic metadata were provided uncurated, with the amount varying by source and participant.

TCRbeta CDR3 regions were amplified from genomic DNA using the immunoSEQ Assay, a bias-controlled multiplex PCR. Per the source publication's procedure: The number of nucleated cells in each sample was estimated by amplification of reference gene primers within the assay. Sequence reads were collapsed and filtered to measure the absolute abundance of every unique TCRbeta CDR3 rearrangement. Productive Simpson clonality was computed per sample as the square root of Simpson's diversity index over productive rearrangements. Drawn from immuneACCESS, this table holds only the in-frame rearrangements with V and J called that TCRdb kept. Clones are partly lost; checked studies trace under half to an unresolved V gene and leave the rest unexplained. The V and J calls and the clone size are those of that table, but D and trimming were determined from the DNA. The sample yields about 36,000 clones; just under 75% were counted once. The leading ten clones occupy more than 9% of the sample.

In Seattle, one collaborating source enrolled patients while the infection was active and tracked those patients longitudinally over the course of disease. Whole blood was collected in K2EDTA tubes by collaborating institutions according to the institutions' own protocols. For TCRbeta analysis, collaborator samples were shipped as frozen whole blood, as isolated PBMCs, or as DNA extracted from either sample type. The CDR3 goes from the cysteine to the phenylalanine over 12 residues. The read is trimmed to its CDR3 DNA, 36 bases read in frame from base 1. The trim is 3 bases for V and 3 bases for J, with a gap of 7 bases between the germline ends. The germline V gene encodes CDR1 SGHDT and CDR2 YYEEEE. Remarks on this clone: The specificity of this receptor is unknown. The input lacks base qualities; no much larger clone sits a single base away.

The sequence was obtained from a man between 65 and 85 years old with COVID-19, enrolled during active disease. The chain links TRBV5-6 with TRBJ2-7; the D gene lacks a confident call. The material sequenced was peripheral blood. The sequenced DNA: TGTGCCAGCAGCTCCTACAGCTACGAGCAGTACTTC. This sequence encodes CASSSYSYEQYF.